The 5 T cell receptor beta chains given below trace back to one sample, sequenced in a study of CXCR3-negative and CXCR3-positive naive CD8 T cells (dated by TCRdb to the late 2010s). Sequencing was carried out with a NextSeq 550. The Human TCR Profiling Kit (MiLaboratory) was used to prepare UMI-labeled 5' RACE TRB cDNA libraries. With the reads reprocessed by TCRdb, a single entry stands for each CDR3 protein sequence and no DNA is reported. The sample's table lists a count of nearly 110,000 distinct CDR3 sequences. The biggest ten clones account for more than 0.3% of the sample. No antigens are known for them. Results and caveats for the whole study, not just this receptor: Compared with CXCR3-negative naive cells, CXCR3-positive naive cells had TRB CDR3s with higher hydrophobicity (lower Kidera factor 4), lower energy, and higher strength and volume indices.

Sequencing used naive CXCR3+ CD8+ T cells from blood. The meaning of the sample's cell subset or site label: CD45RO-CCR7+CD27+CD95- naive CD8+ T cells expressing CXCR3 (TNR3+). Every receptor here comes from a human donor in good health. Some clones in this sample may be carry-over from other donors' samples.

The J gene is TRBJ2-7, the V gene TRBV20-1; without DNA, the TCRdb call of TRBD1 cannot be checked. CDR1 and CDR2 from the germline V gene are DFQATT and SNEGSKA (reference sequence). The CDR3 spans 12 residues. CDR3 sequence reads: CSARDWGGEQYF.

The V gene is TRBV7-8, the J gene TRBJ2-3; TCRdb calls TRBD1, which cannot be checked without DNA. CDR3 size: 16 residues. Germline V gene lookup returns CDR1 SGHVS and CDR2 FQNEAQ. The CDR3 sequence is CASSLEGDRGTDTQYF.

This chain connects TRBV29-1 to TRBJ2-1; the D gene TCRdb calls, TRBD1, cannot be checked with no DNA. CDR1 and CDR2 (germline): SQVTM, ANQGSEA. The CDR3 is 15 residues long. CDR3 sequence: CSVELRDRRNNEQFF.

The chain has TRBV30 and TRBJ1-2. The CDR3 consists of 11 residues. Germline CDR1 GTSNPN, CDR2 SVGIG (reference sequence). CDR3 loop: CAWSVPMGYTF.

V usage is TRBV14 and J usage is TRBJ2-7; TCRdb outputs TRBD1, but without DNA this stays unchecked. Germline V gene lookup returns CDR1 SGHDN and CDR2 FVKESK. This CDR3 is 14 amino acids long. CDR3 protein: CASSPQGDPYEQYF.